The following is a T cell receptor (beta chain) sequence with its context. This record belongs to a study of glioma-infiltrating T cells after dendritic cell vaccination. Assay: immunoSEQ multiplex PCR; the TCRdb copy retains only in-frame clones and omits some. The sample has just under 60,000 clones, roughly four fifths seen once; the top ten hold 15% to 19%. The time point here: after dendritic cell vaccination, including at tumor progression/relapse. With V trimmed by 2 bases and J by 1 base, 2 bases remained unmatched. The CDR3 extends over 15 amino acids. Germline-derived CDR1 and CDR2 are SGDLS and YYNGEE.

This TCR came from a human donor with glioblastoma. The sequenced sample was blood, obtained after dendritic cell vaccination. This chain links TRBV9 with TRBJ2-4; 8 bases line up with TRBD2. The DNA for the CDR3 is TGTGCCAGCAGCGTCGGGGGGGCGGCCAAAAACATTCAGTACTTC. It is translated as CASSVGGAAKNIQYF. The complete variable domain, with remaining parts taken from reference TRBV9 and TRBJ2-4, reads DSGVTQTPKHLITATGQRVTLRCSPRSGDLSVYWYQQSLDQGLQFLIQYYNGEERAKGNILERFSAQQFPDLHSELNLSSLELGDSALYFCASSVGGAAKNIQYFGAGTRLSVL.